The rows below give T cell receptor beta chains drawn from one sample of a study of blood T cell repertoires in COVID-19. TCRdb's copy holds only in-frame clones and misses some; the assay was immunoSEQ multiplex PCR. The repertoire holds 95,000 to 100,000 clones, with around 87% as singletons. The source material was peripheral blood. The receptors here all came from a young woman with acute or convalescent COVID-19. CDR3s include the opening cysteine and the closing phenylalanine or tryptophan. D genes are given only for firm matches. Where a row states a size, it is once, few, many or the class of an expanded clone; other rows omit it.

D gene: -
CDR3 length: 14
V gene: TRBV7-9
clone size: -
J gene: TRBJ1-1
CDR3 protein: CASSLGALNTEAFF
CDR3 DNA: TGTGCCAGCAGCTTAGGGGCACTGAACACTGAAGCTTTCTTT

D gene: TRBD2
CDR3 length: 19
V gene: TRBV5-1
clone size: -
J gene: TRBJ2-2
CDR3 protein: CASSLERSGGVPNTGELFF
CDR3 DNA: TGCGCCAGCAGCTTGGAACGGAGCGGGGGAGTCCCGAACACCGGGGAGCTGTTTTTT

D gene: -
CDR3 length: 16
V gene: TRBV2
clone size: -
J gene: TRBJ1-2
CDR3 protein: CASSEGSRGISGGYTF
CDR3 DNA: TGTGCCAGCAGTGAGGGATCAAGGGGAATCTCGGGTGGCTACACCTTC

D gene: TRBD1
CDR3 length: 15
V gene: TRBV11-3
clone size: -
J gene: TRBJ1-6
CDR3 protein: CASSYLGQTNSPLHF
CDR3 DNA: TGTGCCAGCAGCTACCTGGGACAGACGAATTCACCCCTCCACTTT

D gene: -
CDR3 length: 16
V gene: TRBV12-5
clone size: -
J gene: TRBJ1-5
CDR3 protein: CASGGPDTDLNQPQHF
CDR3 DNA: TGTGCTAGTGGTGGGCCAGACACGGATCTAAATCAGCCCCAGCATTTT

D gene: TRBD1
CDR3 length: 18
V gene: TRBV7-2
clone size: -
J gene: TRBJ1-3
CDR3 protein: CASSLDRGVTWAGNTIYF
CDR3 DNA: TGTGCCAGCAGCCTGGACAGGGGCGTAACGTGGGCTGGAAACACCATATATTTT

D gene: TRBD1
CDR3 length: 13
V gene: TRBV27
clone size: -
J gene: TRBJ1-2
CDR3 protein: CASQGARVDGYTF
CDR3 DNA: TGTGCCAGCCAGGGGGCTAGGGTTGATGGCTACACCTTC

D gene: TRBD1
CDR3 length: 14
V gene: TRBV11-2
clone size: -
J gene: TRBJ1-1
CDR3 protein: CASSFAGGSSEAFF
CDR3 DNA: TGTGCCAGCAGCTTCGCAGGGGGCTCGTCTGAAGCTTTCTTT

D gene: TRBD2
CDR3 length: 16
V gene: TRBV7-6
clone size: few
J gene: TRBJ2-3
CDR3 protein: CASSLLGRRNTDTQYF
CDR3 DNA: TGTGCCAGCAGCTTACTCGGGAGGAGGAACACAGATACGCAGTATTTT

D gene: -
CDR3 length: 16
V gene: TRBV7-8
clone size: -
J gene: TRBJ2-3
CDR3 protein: CASDQRRNYSTDTQYF
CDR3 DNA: TGTGCCAGCGATCAGCGGAGGAATTACTCCACAGATACGCAGTATTTT

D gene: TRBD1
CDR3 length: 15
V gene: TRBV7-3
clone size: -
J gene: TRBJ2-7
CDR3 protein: CASSFSGTGGDEQYF
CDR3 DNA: TGTGCCAGCAGCTTCTCCGGGACAGGGGGTGACGAGCAGTACTTC

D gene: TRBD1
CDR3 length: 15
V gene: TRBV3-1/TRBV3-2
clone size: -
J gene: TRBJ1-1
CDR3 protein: CASSHLSGGVPEAFF
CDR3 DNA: TGTGCCAGCAGCCACCTATCAGGGGGCGTCCCTGAAGCTTTCTTT

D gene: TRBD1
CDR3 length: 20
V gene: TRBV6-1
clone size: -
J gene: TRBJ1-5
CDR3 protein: CASSGDLRDRLKYSDQPQHF
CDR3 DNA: TGTGCCAGCAGTGGCGACCTCCGGGACAGACTCAAATATAGCGACCAGCCCCAGCATTTT

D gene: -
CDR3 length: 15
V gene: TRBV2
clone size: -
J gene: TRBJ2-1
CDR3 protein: CASSDTGPSYNEQFF
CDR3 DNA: TGTGCCAGCAGTGATACAGGGCCCTCCTACAATGAGCAGTTCTTC

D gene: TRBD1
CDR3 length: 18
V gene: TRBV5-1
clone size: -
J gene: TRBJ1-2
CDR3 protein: CASTTSPIDRGGFGGYTF
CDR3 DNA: TGCGCCAGCACCACATCCCCAATCGACAGGGGAGGTTTTGGTGGCTACACCTTC

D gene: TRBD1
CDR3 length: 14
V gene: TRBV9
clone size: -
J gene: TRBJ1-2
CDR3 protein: CASSAGTGNYGYTF
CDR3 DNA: TGTGCCAGCAGCGCTGGGACAGGAAACTATGGCTACACCTTC

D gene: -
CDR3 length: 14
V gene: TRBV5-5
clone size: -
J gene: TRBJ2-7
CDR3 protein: CASSITGTSYEQYF
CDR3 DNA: TGTGCCAGCAGCATTACAGGGACCTCCTACGAGCAGTACTTC

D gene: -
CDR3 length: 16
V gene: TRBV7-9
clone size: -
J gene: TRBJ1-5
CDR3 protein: CASSLYRDNSNQPQHF
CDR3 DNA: TGTGCCAGCAGCTTGTACAGGGACAATAGCAATCAGCCCCAGCATTTT

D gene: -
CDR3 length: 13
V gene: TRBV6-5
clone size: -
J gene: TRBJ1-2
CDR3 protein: CASSRTENYGYTF
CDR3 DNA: TGTGCCAGCAGTCGTACAGAAAACTATGGCTACACCTTC

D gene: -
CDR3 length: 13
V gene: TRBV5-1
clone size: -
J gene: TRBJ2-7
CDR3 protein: CASSIRQEYEQYF
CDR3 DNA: TGCGCCAGCAGCATTAGACAGGAATACGAGCAGTACTTC

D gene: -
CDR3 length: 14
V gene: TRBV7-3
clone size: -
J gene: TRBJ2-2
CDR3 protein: CASSQLASGGELFF
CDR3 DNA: TGTGCCAGCAGCCAGCTGGCTTCGGGCGGGGAGCTGTTTTTT

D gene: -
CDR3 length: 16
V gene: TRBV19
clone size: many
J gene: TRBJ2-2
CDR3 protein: CASSILGAANTGELFF
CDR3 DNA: TGTGCCAGTAGTATTCTGGGGGCAGCGAACACCGGGGAGCTGTTTTTT

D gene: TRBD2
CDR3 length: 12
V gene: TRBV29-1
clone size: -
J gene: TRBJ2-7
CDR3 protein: CSVGKTSGEQYF
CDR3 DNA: TGCAGCGTTGGGAAAACTAGCGGCGAGCAGTACTTC

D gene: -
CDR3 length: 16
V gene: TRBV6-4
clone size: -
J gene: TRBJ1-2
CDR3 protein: CASSDEGAVGFGGYTF
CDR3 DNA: TGTGCCAGCAGTGACGAAGGGGCGGTGGGTTTCGGTGGCTACACCTTC

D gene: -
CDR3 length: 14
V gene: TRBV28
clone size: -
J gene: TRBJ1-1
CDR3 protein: CASSPSYRSTEAFF
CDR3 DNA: TGTGCCAGCAGCCCCTCCTATAGGAGCACTGAAGCTTTCTTT

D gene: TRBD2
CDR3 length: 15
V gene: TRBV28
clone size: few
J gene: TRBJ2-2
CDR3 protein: CASSLVGGYSGELFF
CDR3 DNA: TGTGCCAGCAGTTTAGTGGGGGGGTATTCCGGGGAGCTGTTTTTT

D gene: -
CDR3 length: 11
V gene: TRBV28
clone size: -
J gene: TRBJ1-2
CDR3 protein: CASSPGFSYTF
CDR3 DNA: TGTGCCAGCAGCCCAGGGTTTAGCTACACCTTC

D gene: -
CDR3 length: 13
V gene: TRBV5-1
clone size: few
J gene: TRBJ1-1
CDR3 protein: CASSLLDRSEAFF
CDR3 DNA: TGCGCCAGCAGCCTATTGGACAGATCGGAAGCTTTCTTT

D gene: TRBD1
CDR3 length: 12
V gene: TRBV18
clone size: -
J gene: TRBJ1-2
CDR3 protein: CASSQGAAGYTF
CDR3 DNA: TGTGCCAGCTCACAGGGGGCGGCTGGCTACACCTTC

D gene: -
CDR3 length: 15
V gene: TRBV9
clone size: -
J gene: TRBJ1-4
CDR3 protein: CASSSEGEVREKLFF
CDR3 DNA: TGTGCCAGCAGCTCAGAGGGGGAAGTCCGTGAAAAACTGTTTTTT

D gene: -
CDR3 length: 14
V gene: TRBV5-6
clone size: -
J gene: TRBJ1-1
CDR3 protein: CASTPGSGNTEAFF
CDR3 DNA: TGTGCCAGCACCCCCGGGTCGGGGAACACTGAAGCTTTCTTT

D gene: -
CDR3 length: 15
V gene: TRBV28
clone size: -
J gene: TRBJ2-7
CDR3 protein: CASSSPLDRLYEQYF
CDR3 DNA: TGTGCCAGCAGTTCCCCCCTCGACAGACTCTACGAGCAGTACTTC

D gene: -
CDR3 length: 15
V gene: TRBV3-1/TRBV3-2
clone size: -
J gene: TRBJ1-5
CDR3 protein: CATEGDTPLYQPQHF
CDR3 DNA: TGTGCCACCGAGGGGGACACCCCCCTCTATCAGCCCCAGCATTTT

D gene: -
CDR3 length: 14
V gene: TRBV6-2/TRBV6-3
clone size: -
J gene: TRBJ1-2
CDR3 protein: CASSYLGGSYGYTF
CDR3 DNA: TGTGCCAGCAGTTACCTGGGGGGATCCTATGGCTACACCTTC

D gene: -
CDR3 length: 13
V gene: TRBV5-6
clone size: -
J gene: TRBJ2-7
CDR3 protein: CASSPESSYEQYF
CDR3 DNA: TGTGCCAGCAGCCCCGAGAGTTCCTACGAGCAGTACTTC

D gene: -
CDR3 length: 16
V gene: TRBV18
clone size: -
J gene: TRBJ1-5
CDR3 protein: CASSTSPGSGNQPQHF
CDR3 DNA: TGTGCCAGCTCCACGTCCCCAGGGTCCGGCAATCAGCCCCAGCATTTT

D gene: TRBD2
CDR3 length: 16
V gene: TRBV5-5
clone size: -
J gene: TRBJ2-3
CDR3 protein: CASSYRLSGGTDTQYF
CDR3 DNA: TGTGCCAGCAGCTACCGTCTGAGCGGGGGGACAGATACGCAGTATTTT

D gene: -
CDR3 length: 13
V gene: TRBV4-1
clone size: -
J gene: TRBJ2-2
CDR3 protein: CASSQVGPGELFF
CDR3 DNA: TGCGCCAGCAGCCAAGTGGGCCCTGGGGAGCTGTTTTTT

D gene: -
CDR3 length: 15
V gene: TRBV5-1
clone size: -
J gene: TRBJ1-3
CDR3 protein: CASRDNANSGNTIYF
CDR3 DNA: TGCGCCAGCAGGGACAATGCTAACTCTGGAAACACCATATATTTT

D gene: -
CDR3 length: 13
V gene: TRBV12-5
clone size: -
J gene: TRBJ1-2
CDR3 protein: CASGSERKNGYTF
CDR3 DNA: TGTGCTAGTGGTTCAGAGAGGAAAAATGGCTACACCTTC

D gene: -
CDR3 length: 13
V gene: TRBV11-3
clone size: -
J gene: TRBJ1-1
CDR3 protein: CASSPNMNTEAFF
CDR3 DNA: TGTGCCAGCAGTCCAAACATGAACACTGAAGCTTTCTTT

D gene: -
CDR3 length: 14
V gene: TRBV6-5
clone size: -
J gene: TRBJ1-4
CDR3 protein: CASFMRGLGEKLFF
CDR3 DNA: TGTGCCAGCTTCATGAGGGGGTTAGGTGAAAAACTGTTTTTT

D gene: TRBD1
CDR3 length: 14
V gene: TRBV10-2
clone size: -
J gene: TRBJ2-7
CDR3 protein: CASSEGQGSREQYF
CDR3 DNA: TGCGCCAGCAGTGAGGGACAGGGGTCGAGGGAGCAGTACTTC

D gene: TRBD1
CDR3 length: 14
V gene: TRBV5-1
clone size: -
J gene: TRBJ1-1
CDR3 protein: CASSPQGVATEAFF
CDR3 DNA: TGCGCCAGCAGCCCACAGGGGGTGGCCACTGAAGCTTTCTTT

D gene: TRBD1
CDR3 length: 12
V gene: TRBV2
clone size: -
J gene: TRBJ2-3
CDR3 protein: CASSKGDRSLHF
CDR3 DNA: TGTGCCAGCAGTAAAGGGGACAGGAGTTTGCATTTT

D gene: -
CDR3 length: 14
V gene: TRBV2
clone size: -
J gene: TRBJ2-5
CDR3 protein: CASNLGLIQETQYF
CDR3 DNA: TGTGCCAGCAATTTGGGACTGATCCAAGAGACCCAGTACTTC

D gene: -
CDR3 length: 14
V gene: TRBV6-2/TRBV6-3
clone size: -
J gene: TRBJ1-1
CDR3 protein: CASSYLGQNTEAFF
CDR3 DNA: TGTGCCAGCAGTTACCTGGGGCAGAACACTGAAGCTTTCTTT

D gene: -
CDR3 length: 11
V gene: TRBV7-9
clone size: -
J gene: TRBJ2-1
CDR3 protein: CASSPSNEQFF
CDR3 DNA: TGTGCCAGCAGCCCTTCCAATGAGCAGTTCTTC

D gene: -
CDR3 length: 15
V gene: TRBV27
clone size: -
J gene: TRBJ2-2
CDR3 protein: CASSSWQANTGELFF
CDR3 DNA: TGTGCCAGCAGTTCGTGGCAGGCGAACACCGGGGAGCTGTTTTTT

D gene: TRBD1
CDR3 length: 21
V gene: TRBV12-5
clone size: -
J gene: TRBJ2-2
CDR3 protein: CASGSLWVGQGATQNTGELFF
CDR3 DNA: TGTGCTAGTGGTTCCCTTTGGGTAGGACAGGGGGCGACCCAGAACACCGGGGAGCTGTTTTTT

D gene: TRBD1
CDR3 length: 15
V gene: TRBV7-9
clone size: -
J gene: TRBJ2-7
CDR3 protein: CASSDTDRGGDEQYF
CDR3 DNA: TGTGCCAGCAGCGACACGGACAGGGGAGGCGACGAGCAGTACTTC

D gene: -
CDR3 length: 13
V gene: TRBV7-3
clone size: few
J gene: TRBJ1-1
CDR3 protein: CASSPGMEREAFF
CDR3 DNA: TGTGCCAGCAGCCCTGGCATGGAGCGTGAAGCTTTCTTT

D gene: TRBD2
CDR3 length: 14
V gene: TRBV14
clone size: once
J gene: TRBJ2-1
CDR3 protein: CASSPAGGGPGQFF
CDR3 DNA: TGTGCCAGCAGCCCGGCGGGAGGGGGACCGGGGCAGTTCTTC

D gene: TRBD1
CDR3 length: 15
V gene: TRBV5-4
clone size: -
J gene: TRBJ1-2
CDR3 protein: CASSFGQGTSYGYTF
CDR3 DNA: TGTGCCAGCAGCTTTGGACAGGGAACATCCTATGGCTACACCTTC